Each of the 11 T cell receptor beta chains below was sequenced from the same sample in a study of a mutant IDH1 vaccine in newly diagnosed glioma. Measured with immunoSEQ multiplex PCR; TCRdb has only the in-frame clones, and not every one. The sample contains about 68,000 clones, approximately 79% of which appear only once. As for time point: baseline, week 1 (first vaccination visit). Stated treatment: pre-vaccination baseline after standard-of-care therapy. The sample was PBMCs, taken from a glioma patient treated with radiotherapy, temozolomide or both. These receptor sequences come from a man aged 45-65 years with glioma.

The DNA for the CDR3 is TGTGCCATCAGTTTGACAGGGGAGGGCTATGGCTACACCTTC. Translating gives CAISLTGEGYGYTF. The V gene is TRBV10-3, the J gene TRBJ1-2; 8 nucleotides match TRBD1. CDR3 length: 14 amino acids. The germline CDR1 and CDR2 sequences are ENHRY and SYGVKD. The V and J ends lost 5 bases and 4 bases, in that order; junction bases with no gene match: 6.

The DNA of the CDR3 is TGTGCCAGCAGCGTAGGGAACAGGGGGCCCGGCACTGAAGCTTTCTTT. Amino acid sequence: CASSVGNRGPGTEAFF. This chain connects TRBV9 to TRBJ1-1, with 9 positions matching TRBD1. This CDR3 has 16 amino acids. Germline V gene sequence: CDR1 SGDLS, CDR2 YYNGEE. The V gene end was trimmed by 0 bases and the J gene end by 4 bases; junction bases not matched to a gene: 7.

There are a few counts of this clone. V and J are TRBV7-3 and TRBJ1-2, with a weak D call TRBD1 (6 bases). V gave up 5 bases and J gave up 4 bases, with 11 bases separating them. CDR1 SGHTA and CDR2 FQGTGA come from the germline V gene. The CDR3 is made up of 13 amino acids. The CDR3 reads CASSAKGGYGYTF. In DNA, the CDR3 is TGTGCCAGCAGCGCAAAGGGGGGCTATGGCTACACCTTC.

This rearrangement joins TRBV5-8 to TRBJ1-2; D unresolved. There are 11 residues in the CDR3. The germline V and J ends were trimmed by 4 bases and 1 base, with 2 bases remaining between them. Per germline, CDR1 SGHTS and CDR2 YDEGEE. CDR3 sequence reads: CASSLNYGYTF. For the CDR3, the DNA is TGTGCCAGCAGCCTTAACTATGGCTACACCTTC.

CDR3 nucleotides: TGTGCCAGCAGCCGAAAAGGATCCATGGGGCTTGGCGAGCAGTACTTC. This encodes CASSRKGSMGLGEQYF. The V call is TRBV7-9, the J call TRBJ2-7; the D gene is possibly TRBD1 (5 bases). The CDR3 contains 16 residues. From germline, CDR1 is SEHNR and CDR2 FQNEAQ (reference sequence). The ends were cut back, 5 bases at V and 6 bases at J, with 23 bases in the middle.

The chain couples TRBV27 to TRBJ1-1; D might be TRBD1 (5 bases). This CDR3 has 15 residues. V was trimmed by 4 bases and J by 3 bases, leaving 15 bases between them. In germline, CDR1 is MNHEY, CDR2 SMNVEV (reference sequence). The CDR3 loop is CASSSGLSRDTEAFF. CDR3 DNA: TGTGCCAGCAGTTCTGGGCTCTCCAGGGACACTGAAGCTTTCTTT.

The chain links TRBV29-1 to TRBJ2-5; 9 bases agree with TRBD2. This CDR3 spans 16 amino acids. The germline gives CDR1 SQVTM, CDR2 ANQGSEA. Trimming removed 5 bases from V and 2 bases from J; junction bases left unmatched: 12. The CDR3 is CSVQGERGDVQETQYF. DNA of the CDR3: TGCAGCGTTCAAGGGGAGCGGGGGGACGTGCAAGAGACCCAGTACTTC.

This chain links TRBV5-1 with TRBJ2-5; 8 bases are shared with TRBD1. V dropped 3 bases and J dropped 3; count of bases not matched to a gene: 10. The CDR3 is 16 amino acids. Germline values: CDR1 SGHRS, CDR2 YFSETQ. The CDR3 reads CASSWTGQGGKETQYF. The CDR3 bases are TGCGCCAGCAGCTGGACCGGACAGGGCGGGAAAGAGACCCAGTACTTC.

This chain links TRBV19 with TRBJ1-5; D is uncertain. The CDR3 length is 14 residues. Trimming stripped 5 bases from V and 2 bases from J, with 10 bases between. The germline V gene encodes CDR1 LNHDA and CDR2 SQIVND (reference sequence). The CDR3: CASSPGRRNQPQHF. Here the CDR3 DNA reads TGTGCCAGTAGTCCAGGACGGCGCAATCAGCCCCAGCATTTT.

Only one count was recorded for this clone. This chain links TRBV18 with TRBJ1-2; D uncertain. V lost 3 bases and J lost 6, with 11 bases in between. This CDR3 spans 13 amino acids. Germline V lookup: CDR1 KGHSH, CDR2 LQKENI. CDR3 sequence reads: CASSPEIRDGYTF. CDR3 DNA sequence: TGTGCCAGCTCACCCGAAATTAGAGATGGCTACACCTTC.

The chain recombines TRBV28 with TRBJ1-1; TRBD1 agrees at 7 bases. J gave up 5 bases and V 4 bases, and 7 bases lay outside the gene matches. This CDR3 comprises 14 residues. Germline V gene lookup returns CDR1 MDHEN and CDR2 SYDVKM. The CDR3 DNA reads TGTGCCAGCAGTTCGACCAGGGGGGGGACTGAAGCTTTCTTT. Its translation is CASSSTRGGTEAFF.